This TCR beta chain was sequenced for a study of Ad26.COV2.S vaccination and SARS-CoV-2 variants. Study-level background: The COV1001 Ad26.COV2.S trial arm included the donor.

TCRdb keeps only in-frame clones here, not all; method: immunoSEQ multiplex PCR. The sample records hundreds of thousands of clones, around 86% being singletons. About this clone itself: Antigen specificity is unknown.

The treatment was: 19 received Ad26.COV2.S at low or high dose, single or two shots; several received placebo; per-sample allocation not given. After the first vaccine or placebo injection, samples were drawn on day 63. At a Boston site, the person donating was an adult of 18-55 years. Germline loops: CDR1 MNHNY, CDR2 SVGAGI (reference sequence). Trimming stripped 2 bases from V and 2 bases from J, with 12 bases between. The CDR3 runs 15 residues. Whole-study results and caveats: Spike-specific TCR breadth was greater after Ad26.COV2.S than placebo. Vaccine and placebo recipients had comparable breadth of non-spike TCRs.

This TCR came from a person aged 18 to 59 who received the Ad26.COV2.S COVID-19 vaccine or a placebo. The chain has TRBV6-6 and TRBJ2-5; D uncertain. Material: peripheral blood, obtained in a trial of Ad26.COV2.S vaccine versus placebo. The CDR3 coding sequence is TGTGCCAGCAGTTACAGGTTCGGAGCGCAAGAGACCCAGTACTTC. This codes for CASSYRFGAQETQYF.